This T cell receptor beta chain came from a study of blood T cell repertoires in COVID-19. Study overall: Sites in the United States, Italy and Spain provided acute and convalescent COVID-19 samples. The analysed material was cDNA or gDNA that came from T cells, B-cell-depleted T cells, or PBMCs.

From germline, CDR1 is SGHTA and CDR2 FQGNSA. CDR3 length: 16 residues. Unmatched junction bases numbered 11, after V lost 5 bases and J lost 7 bases. In the source study's methods: Reference gene primer amplification gave nucleated cell count estimates. Only in-frame clones appear in the TCRdb table, and some are missing; sequencing was by immunoSEQ multiplex PCR. That table furnishes V, J and clone size, whereas the DNA furnished D and trimming. The sample lists 67,000 or so clones, roughly 80% occurring once. This clone was found once. The sequence was obtained from a woman aged 70-85 years with acute or convalescent COVID-19. The V and J genes are TRBV7-2 and TRBJ1-6, with TRBD1 identical over 7 bases. The sample comprised peripheral blood. The CDR3 nucleotides read TGTGCCAGCAGCGCCTCTCAGGGGGTGTTAAATTCACCCCTCCACTTT. As protein: CASSASQGVLNSPLHF.